This is a list of T cell receptor beta chains from one sample in a study of beta chain features in type 1 diabetes. Using immunoSEQ multiplex PCR, the repertoire was profiled, and TCRdb retains in-frame clones only, with some absent. The profile shows 100,000 to 150,000 clones, about 10% of them singletons. The specimen was central memory CD4+ T cells from blood. Every receptor here comes from a man aged 25-45 years with type 1 diabetes. The CDR3 runs from the conserved cysteine through the conserved F or W. The D gene is left open where the match is weak. Only part of the rows carry a size: once, few, many, or a class if the clone is expanded.

D	size	J	V	CDR3	DNA
-	-	TRBJ1-2	TRBV19	CASGRTERFRGYTF	TGTGCCAGTGGCCGGACGGAGCGGTTCCGTGGCTACACCTTC
-	few	TRBJ1-1	TRBV29-1	CSVEVGWGGNTEAFF	TGCAGCGTTGAAGTCGGGTGGGGGGGGAACACTGAAGCTTTCTTT
-	-	TRBJ2-5	TRBV30	CAPSSGAAVGETQYF	TGTGCCCCCTCCTCGGGAGCGGCCGTGGGAGAGACCCAGTACTTC
-	few	TRBJ2-3	TRBV11-2	CASSSHLYGDFQYF	TGTGCCAGCAGCTCCCACCTCTATGGAGATTTCCAGTATTTT
TRBD2	-	TRBJ2-3	TRBV5-4	CASSLRAGNTDTQYF	TGTGCCAGCAGCTTACGAGCGGGGAACACAGATACGCAGTATTTT
TRBD1	few	TRBJ2-2	TRBV7-2	CASSSRGPNTGELFF	TGTGCCAGCAGCTCCAGGGGGCCGAACACCGGGGAGCTGTTTTTT
-	-	TRBJ1-2	TRBV2	CASSDRGTYTF	TGTGCCAGCAGTGACCGGGGGACCTACACCTTC
TRBD1	few	TRBJ1-1	TRBV7-8	CASSLRDRVNTEAFF	TGTGCCAGCAGCCTCCGGGACAGGGTGAACACTGAAGCTTTCTTT
-	-	TRBJ2-7	TRBV5-1	CASSPGHSSYEQYF	TGCGCCAGCAGCCCAGGACACAGCTCCTACGAGCAGTACTTC
-	-	TRBJ2-3	TRBV7-9	CASSSPPLDTQYF	TGTGCCAGCAGTTCCCCCCCGTTAGATACGCAGTATTTT
TRBD2	many	TRBJ2-7	TRBV11-2	CASRSPGLPPYEQYF	TGTGCCAGCAGGAGTCCGGGACTACCACCCTACGAGCAGTACTTC
-	-	TRBJ1-3	TRBV18	CASSLQTGSGNTIYF	TGTGCCAGCTCACTACAGACAGGATCTGGAAACACCATATATTTT
-	few	TRBJ2-2	TRBV5-1	CASSLAEQSNTGELFF	TGCGCCAGCAGCTTGGCTGAACAATCGAACACCGGGGAGCTGTTTTTT
TRBD2	few	TRBJ2-5	TRBV10-3	CATSGGQGTQYF	TGTGCCACTAGCGGGGGCCAGGGGACCCAGTACTTC
-	-	TRBJ2-3	TRBV4-3	CASSQVVRGTQYF	TGCGCCAGCAGCCAAGTTGTCCGGGGGACGCAGTATTTT
-	many	TRBJ2-5	TRBV5-4	CASSGAGERETQYF	TGTGCCAGCAGCGGAGCAGGGGAGAGAGAGACCCAGTACTTC
TRBD1	few	TRBJ2-7	TRBV28	CASSLGQYEQYF	TGTGCCAGCAGCTTGGGACAGTACGAGCAGTACTTC
TRBD1	-	TRBJ1-3	TRBV11-2	CASSGRTGVNTIYF	TGTGCCAGCAGCGGCCGGACAGGGGTAAACACCATATATTTT
-	few	TRBJ1-5	TRBV6-6	CASTQSQRNQPQHF	TGTGCCAGCACGCAAAGCCAGCGGAATCAGCCCCAGCATTTT
TRBD2	-	TRBJ2-1	TRBV11-3	CASSALSGGATEQFF	TGTGCCAGCAGCGCATTGAGCGGGGGGGCCACTGAGCAGTTCTTC
TRBD1	-	TRBJ2-6	TRBV7-9	CASSLAGGTGANVLTF	TGTGCCAGCAGCTTAGCAGGGGGCACTGGGGCCAACGTCCTGACTTTC
-	few	TRBJ2-5	TRBV7-9	CASSSQGAGETQYF	TGTGCCAGCAGCTCTCAAGGGGCAGGAGAGACCCAGTACTTC
-	few	TRBJ2-2	TRBV2	CASREIPTGINTGELFF	TGTGCCAGCAGAGAAATACCCACAGGCATTAACACCGGGGAGCTGTTTTTT
TRBD1	few	TRBJ1-5	TRBV29-1	CSVEQGAGQPQHF	TGCAGCGTTGAGCAGGGGGCTGGTCAGCCCCAGCATTTT
-	-	TRBJ2-1	TRBV5-1	CASSLLASSYNEQFF	TGCGCCAGCAGCTTGTTGGCCAGCTCCTACAATGAGCAGTTCTTC
-	few	TRBJ2-6	TRBV7-3	CASSFGGAGANVLTF	TGTGCCAGCAGCTTTGGAGGTGCTGGGGCCAACGTCCTGACTTTC
TRBD2	many	TRBJ2-3	TRBV14	CASSPGTSPRAQYF	TGTGCCAGCAGCCCTGGGACTAGCCCCAGAGCGCAGTATTTT
TRBD2	-	TRBJ2-1	TRBV5-1	CASSPGTTINEQFF	TGCGCCAGCAGCCCCGGGACTACTATCAATGAGCAGTTCTTC
-	once	TRBJ2-3	TRBV7-3	CASSSTLETDTQYF	TGTGCCAGCAGCTCCACTCTAGAAACGGATACGCAGTATTTT
TRBD1	few	TRBJ1-1	TRBV5-4	CASTTGQGRATEAFF	TGTGCCAGCACTACGGGACAGGGGAGGGCCACTGAAGCTTTCTTT
-	few	TRBJ1-1	TRBV6-5	CASSPPGRRTEAFF	TGTGCCAGCAGCCCCCCGGGCAGGAGGACTGAAGCTTTCTTT
-	few	TRBJ1-6	TRBV2	CASSETSSYNSPLHF	TGTGCCAGCAGTGAAACGAGCTCCTATAATTCACCCCTCCACTTT
TRBD1	few	TRBJ1-1	TRBV29-1	CSVEVATGDEAFF	TGCAGCGTTGAAGTCGCCACAGGGGACGAAGCTTTCTTT
-	few	TRBJ2-3	TRBV5-1	CASSLVPVTGTDTQYF	TGCGCCAGCAGCTTGGTTCCCGTAACAGGGACAGATACGCAGTATTTT
-	few	TRBJ2-5	TRBV30	CAWSVSRAWVETQYF	TGTGCCTGGAGTGTATCCAGGGCCTGGGTAGAGACCCAGTACTTC
-	few	TRBJ2-5	TRBV5-1	CASSLGVQETQYF	TGCGCCAGCAGCTTGGGCGTCCAAGAGACCCAGTACTTC
-	-	TRBJ1-1	TRBV7-9	CASSSVSQREAFF	TGTGCCAGCAGTAGCGTGAGTCAGCGGGAAGCTTTCTTT
-	few	TRBJ2-5	TRBV11-2	CASSPQGSGETQYF	TGTGCCAGCAGCCCGCAGGGGAGTGGGGAGACCCAGTACTTC
-	few	TRBJ1-2	TRBV4-1	CASSQSNYGYTF	TGCGCCAGCAGCCAGTCGAACTATGGCTACACCTTC
-	few	TRBJ2-5	TRBV19	CASSPTGPYQETQYF	TGTGCCAGTAGTCCGACGGGTCCGTACCAAGAGACCCAGTACTTC
TRBD1	-	TRBJ2-6	TRBV7-9	CASSSLSGQYSGANVLTF	TGTGCCAGCAGCTCCCTCTCGGGACAGTACTCTGGGGCCAACGTCCTGACTTTC
-	-	TRBJ2-5	TRBV30	CACDLGAAETQYF	TGTGCCTGCGACTTGGGGGCTGCGGAGACCCAGTACTTC
TRBD1	-	TRBJ1-6	TRBV5-4	CASSQRQGADNSPLHF	TGTGCCAGCAGCCAGCGACAGGGGGCGGATAATTCACCCCTCCACTTT
-	-	TRBJ2-7	TRBV5-1	CASSLGDSEQYF	TGCGCCAGCAGCTTAGGGGATTCCGAGCAGTACTTC